These 10 T cell receptor beta chains came from one sample sequenced in a study of identical twins. From the 5' RACE reads, TCRdb called clonotypes with MiXCR, one entry per CDR3 protein. The table shows about 490,000 distinct CDR3 sequences, with 12% to 15% occurring only once. These records were also assigned to another study, of yellow fever vaccine responses in identical twins.

The sequenced sample was CD4+ T cells sorted from blood. The receptors derive from a woman aged 18-30 years in good health.

The chain uses TRBV5-5 and TRBJ1-2, with 8 nucleotides matching TRBD1. The CDR3 is 14 amino acids. The trim removed 2 bases at V and 5 bases at J, leaving 5 bases unmatched. From germline, CDR1 is SGHKS and CDR2 YYEKEE (reference sequence). CDR3 DNA: TGTGCCAGCAGCTTCCAGGACAGGGTGTATGGCTACACCTTC. This codes for CASSFQDRVYGYTF.

This clonotype was found a few times. The gene calls are TRBV21-1 and TRBJ1-4; no DNA check was done on the table's D call, TRBD1. TRBV21-1 is a pseudogene locus. The CDR3 has 15 amino acids. Here the CDR3 reads CASSKGGGFGTGKIF. The CDR3 DNA is TGTGCCAGCAGCAAGGGAGGGGGGTTCGGGACAGGGAAGATTTTT.

The chain recombines TRBV19 with TRBJ2-2; either TRBD1 or TRBD2 may fit D (6 bases each). V lost 7 bases and J 0 bases, leaving 15 bases between the germline ends. From germline, CDR1 is LNHDA and CDR2 SQIVND (reference sequence). The CDR3 has 16 residues. The CDR3 region is CASNHRGVANTGELFF. Here the CDR3 DNA reads TGTGCCAGTAACCATAGGGGGGTGGCGAACACCGGGGAGCTGTTTTTT.

This clonotype was found many times. This chain joins TRBV6-1 and TRBJ1-5, with D perhaps TRBD1 (5 bases). This CDR3 spans 14 amino acids. CDR1 is MNHNS, CDR2 SASEGT, per germline. Between the trimmed V and J ends, which lost 6 bases and 5 bases, there was a span of 14 bases. The CDR3 here is CASRARDDHQPQHF. The CDR3 coding sequence is TGTGCCAGCAGAGCCCGGGACGATCATCAGCCCCAGCATTTT.

The V and J genes are TRBV4-1 and TRBJ2-5, with 8 positions matching TRBD2. V shed 4 bases, J shed 4 bases, and the junction held 14 bases outside the gene matches. Per germline, CDR1 MGHRA and CDR2 YSYEKL. The CDR3 length is 17 residues. CDR3 DNA sequence: TGCGCCAGCAGCCGACAACCCCCGGGACTAGGGGGAGAGACCCAGTACTTC. The encoded protein is CASSRQPPGLGGETQYF.

The table lists this clonotype with a few counts. The genes are TRBV6-1 and TRBJ1-2, with D possibly TRBD1 on 6 matching bases. V lost 6 bases, J lost 1 base, and 18 bases lay in between. CDR3 length: 16 residues. Germline V CDR1 and CDR2: MNHNS, SASEGT. The CDR3 spells CASSQRTGTLNYGYTF. The CDR3 DNA follows: TGTGCCAGCAGCCAGCGGACCGGGACACTTAACTATGGCTACACCTTC.

V usage is TRBV5-1 and J usage is TRBJ2-2, with D possibly matching TRBD2 (6 bases). CDR3 size: 19 residues. CDR1 SGHRS and CDR2 YFSETQ come from the germline V gene. V was cut by 2 bases and J by 1 base, with 21 bases left in between. The CDR3: CASSLRDSRIGRNTGELFF. The CDR3 nucleotides are TGCGCCAGCAGCTTACGGGACTCCCGGATCGGGCGGAACACCGGGGAGCTGTTTTTT.

This clonotype has only a few counts. The chain couples TRBV5-1 to TRBJ2-1; D remains ambiguous. Germline-derived CDR1 and CDR2 are SGHRS and YFSETQ. The CDR3 is made up of 13 amino acids. V was shortened by 1 base and J by 7 bases, with 9 bases between the two germline ends. CDR3 loop: CASSLQSRNEQFF. The CDR3 nucleotides are TGCGCCAGCAGCTTGCAGTCGCGTAATGAGCAGTTCTTC.

As DNA, the CDR3 is TGCGCCAGCAGCCAAGACTGGGCTGAAGATACGCAGTATTTT. Translated, it gives CASSQDWAEDTQYF. V is TRBV4-1 and J is TRBJ2-3; D is unclear. The CDR3 has 14 residues. The germline gives CDR1 MGHRA, CDR2 YSYEKL. V was clipped by 0 bases and J by 5 bases, with 9 bases between them.

This clonotype occurred a few times. V and J are TRBV10-3 and TRBJ2-7, with D unresolved. The V and J ends lost 10 bases and 2 bases respectively, with 9 bases between them. Looked up from germline, CDR1 is ENHRY and CDR2 is SYGVKD. There are 11 residues in the CDR3. This CDR3 reads CATAATYEQYF. CDR3 nucleotide sequence: TGTGCCACCGCAGCCACCTACGAGCAGTACTTC.